One and the same sample provided the 24 T cell receptor beta chains below, sequenced in a study of CXCR3-negative and CXCR3-positive naive CD8 T cells. Libraries of TRB cDNA were made by 5' RACE and carried UMIs. TCRdb reanalyzed the 5' RACE reads, giving one entry per CDR3 protein sequence and no DNA. The table lists around 140,000 distinct CDR3 sequences. Input material: naive CXCR3- CD8+ T cells from blood. The subset was: CD45RO-CCR7+CD27+CD95- naive CD8+ T cells lacking CXCR3 (TNR3-). These receptors all stem from a human donor in good health. Some clones in this sample may be carry-over from other donors' samples.

V and J are TRBV4-1 and TRBJ2-7; the D gene TCRdb calls, TRBD2, cannot be checked with no DNA. Germline CDR1 reads MGHRA; CDR2 reads YSYEKL. The CDR3 is 15 amino acids. The CDR3: CASSLRGTLAGEQYF.

The chain employs TRBV4-1 and TRBJ2-7; lacking DNA, the TRBD2 call made by TCRdb goes unchecked. The CDR3 has 15 residues. The germline V gene has CDR1 MGHRA and CDR2 YSYEKL. CDR3 loop: CASSQTSGSFYEQYF.

The V gene is TRBV4-3, the J gene TRBJ1-6; TCRdb calls TRBD1, which cannot be checked without DNA. CDR1 and CDR2 (germline): LGHNA, YSLEER. CDR3 length equals 17 residues. The CDR3 sequence: CASSQDGPGQGYSPLHF.

The gene calls are TRBV7-2 and TRBJ2-3; the TCRdb D gene call, TRBD2, has no DNA to confirm it. CDR3 length: 17 amino acids. Looked up from germline, CDR1 is SGHTA and CDR2 is FQGNSA. CDR3 region: CASSLGVAGTSTDTQYF.

The genes are TRBV15 and TRBJ2-1; the D call of TRBD1 rests on TCRdb alone, since no DNA is present to check it. Germline V gene lookup returns CDR1 LNHNV and CDR2 YYDKDF (reference sequence). The CDR3 length is 14 residues. The CDR3 reads CATSGGTGGNEQFF.

This chain connects TRBV29-1 to TRBJ2-2; TCRdb proposes TRBD1, but this gene call is untestable without DNA. The CDR3 spans 13 residues. Germline CDR1 reads SQVTM; CDR2 reads ANQGSEA. This chain's CDR3 is CSVVAGGTGELFF.

V gene TRBV25-1 combines with J gene TRBJ2-1; TCRdb proposes TRBD1, but this gene call is untestable without DNA. CDR3 length: 16 amino acids. The germline V gene has CDR1 MGHDK and CDR2 SYGVNS. The CDR3 is CASSASGTGVYNEQFF.

The chain is built from TRBV12-3 or TRBV12-4 and TRBJ2-7. CDR3 length: 15 amino acids. CDR3 residues: CASSCIEHGTYEQYF.

The gene calls are TRBV5-6 and TRBJ2-1. The CDR3 covers 15 residues. Per germline, CDR1 SGHDT and CDR2 YYEEEE. The CDR3 region is CASSLRQASYNEQFF.

This rearrangement joins TRBV7-2 to TRBJ1-4. Germline CDR1 reads SGHTA; CDR2 reads FQGNSA. The CDR3 length is 14 residues. CDR3 protein: CASSFHATNEKLFF.

V gene TRBV7-8 combines with J gene TRBJ2-5; the D gene TCRdb calls, TRBD2, cannot be checked with no DNA. Germline V gene lookup returns CDR1 SGHVS and CDR2 FQNEAQ. The CDR3 contains 14 residues. The chain's CDR3 is CASSLETSGETQYF. Combining the CDR3 with reference TRBV7-8 and TRBJ2-5 gives the whole variable domain GAGVSQSPRYKVAKRGQDVALRCDPISGHVSLFWYQQALGQGPEFLTYFQNEAQLDKSGLPSDRFFAERPEGSVSTLKIQRTQQEDSAVYLCASSLETSGETQYFGPGTRLLVL.

This rearrangement joins TRBV9 to TRBJ2-7; with no DNA, the TCRdb D assignment of TRBD2 cannot be verified. Germline CDR1 is SGDLS and CDR2 is YYNGEE. The CDR3 contains 16 residues. The CDR3 is CASSVKRTSEVYEQYF.

The chain is built from TRBV12-3 or TRBV12-4 and TRBJ2-2; no DNA is available, so the TRBD1 call from TCRdb remains unchecked. CDR3 length equals 15 residues. The CDR3 is CASTLDTGNTGELFF.

The chain uses TRBV5-1 and TRBJ2-7; lacking DNA, the TRBD2 call made by TCRdb goes unchecked. Germline V lookup: CDR1 SGHRS, CDR2 YFSETQ. This CDR3 region has 15 residues. CDR3 loop: CASSFTSGENYEQYF.

CDR3 protein: CATKPGTRAYNEQFF. The V gene is TRBV19, the J gene TRBJ2-1; the D call of TRBD1 rests on TCRdb alone, since no DNA is present to check it. Germline V gives CDR1 LNHDA, CDR2 SQIVND (reference sequence). The CDR3 loop spans 15 amino acids.

The chain links TRBV29-1 to TRBJ2-7; TCRdb selects TRBD1, and the lack of DNA leaves this call unchecked. In germline, CDR1 is SQVTM, CDR2 ANQGSEA. This CDR3 spans 14 amino acids. Here the CDR3 reads CSVEGDSASYEQYF.

The chain couples TRBV5-1 to TRBJ2-7; with no DNA, the TCRdb D assignment of TRBD2 cannot be verified. The CDR3 has 15 residues. The germline V gene has CDR1 SGHRS and CDR2 YFSETQ. The CDR3 is CASSLGSGSIYEQYF.

CDR3: CASSHGTAGNTIYF. The V and J genes are TRBV5-6 and TRBJ1-3; TCRdb gives TRBD1 as the D gene, but with no DNA this cannot be confirmed. Germline CDR1 reads SGHDT; CDR2 reads YYEEEE. The CDR3 spans 14 residues.

The chain links TRBV7-9 to TRBJ1-1; TCRdb designates TRBD1, a call that cannot be tested without DNA. The CDR3 spans 14 residues. CDR1 is SEHNR, CDR2 FQNEAQ, per germline (reference sequence). CDR3 region: CASSPGWGNTEAFF.

The J gene is TRBJ1-2, the V gene TRBV28; TCRdb gives TRBD1 as the D gene, but with no DNA this cannot be confirmed. The CDR3 covers 17 residues. CDR1 is MDHEN and CDR2 is SYDVKM in the germline V gene. CDR3 region: CASSLNPGDRGDYGYTF.

This rearrangement joins TRBV21-1 to TRBJ1-2; absent DNA, TCRdb's TRBD1 call cannot be checked. TRBV21-1 is recorded as a pseudogene. The CDR3 consists of 19 residues. This chain's CDR3 is CASSKARDPDRPQDYGYTF.

J is TRBJ2-2 and V is TRBV20-1; there is no DNA to check the TCRdb D call of TRBD2. The CDR3 extends over 13 amino acids. Germline V gives CDR1 DFQATT, CDR2 SNEGSKA (reference sequence). The CDR3 loop reads CSAQAGGTGELFF.

V and J are TRBV29-1 and TRBJ2-7; TCRdb gives TRBD1 as the D gene, but with no DNA this cannot be confirmed. Per germline, CDR1 SQVTM and CDR2 ANQGSEA. This CDR3 comprises 13 residues. CDR3 amino acids: CSVQRGTGFEQYF.

CDR3 region: CASSFRVGSYGYTF. The rearrangement uses TRBV5-6 and TRBJ1-2. This CDR3 region has 14 residues. The V gene's germline CDR1 is SGHDT and CDR2 YYEEEE.